These 8 T cell receptor beta chains came from one sample sequenced in a study of shared clonotypes between healthy human individuals. Only in-frame clones appear in the TCRdb table, and some are missing; sequencing was by immunoSEQ multiplex PCR. The sample shows about a million clones, around 76% of them seen only once. The sample taken for sequencing was memory CD4+ T cells sorted from blood. Described subset: CD45RA-negative fraction. These receptors were obtained from a man between 18 and 29 years old in good health.

The J gene is TRBJ2-2, the V gene TRBV14, with TRBD1 matching over 9 bases. Germline V gives CDR1 SGHDN, CDR2 FVKESK. The CDR3 runs to 16 residues. J gave up 1 base and V 6 bases, and 6 bases lay outside the gene matches. The CDR3 sequence: CASREQGQGNTGELFF. DNA for the CDR3: TGTGCCAGCAGGGAACAGGGACAGGGGAACACCGGGGAGCTGTTTTTT.

V is TRBV19 and J is TRBJ1-2, with a tentative D call TRBD1 (5 bases). The germline gives CDR1 LNHDA, CDR2 SQIVND (reference sequence). The CDR3 totals 15 residues. V dropped 7 bases and J dropped 0 bases, with 15 bases sitting between them. The CDR3 here is CASKRTGETNYGYTF. The CDR3 region has the DNA TGTGCCAGTAAAAGGACGGGGGAAACTAACTATGGCTACACCTTC.

This chain uses TRBV7-2 with TRBJ2-7; the D gene could be TRBD1 or TRBD2 (5 bases each). The CDR3 length is 15 residues. V dropped 7 bases and J dropped 0 bases, with 16 bases sitting between them. CDR1 SGHTA and CDR2 FQGNSA come from the germline V gene. CDR3 coding DNA: TGTGCCAGCAAACCGGGACGGCTGAGCTCCTACGAGCAGTACTTC. This encodes CASKPGRLSSYEQYF.

This clone was recorded a few times. Different DNA sequences within this sample yield the same CDR3. This rearrangement joins TRBV5-1 to TRBJ2-1; D gene uncertain. Germline V gene sequence: CDR1 SGHRS, CDR2 YFSETQ. Between the trimmed V and J ends, which lost 0 bases and 6 bases, there was a span of 7 bases. The CDR3 is 13 residues long. CDR3 bases: TGCGCCAGCAGCTTGGGTCAGGTCAATGAGCAGTTCTTC. Translated: CASSLGQVNEQFF.

V and J are TRBV6-1 and TRBJ1-1; TRBD1 aligns across 10 bases. This CDR3 comprises 13 residues. The ends lost 6 bases at V and 7 bases at J; junction bases unmatched: 5. Germline values: CDR1 MNHNS, CDR2 SASEGT. DNA for the CDR3: TGTGCCAGCAGCCGCGGACAGGGGGGTGAAGCTTTCTTT. Protein product: CASSRGQGGEAFF.

A single count supports this clone. This likely came from a read error, as a far larger clone is one base away. This rearrangement joins TRBV4-3 to TRBJ1-2; perhaps TRBD1 as D (5 bases). V was clipped by 4 bases and J by 6 bases, with 18 bases between them. CDR3 length: 15 amino acids. Germline lookup yields CDR1 LGHNA and CDR2 YSLEER. This chain's CDR3 is CASSRDLGVSNGYTF. The CDR3 DNA follows: TGCGCCAGCAGCCGAGATCTGGGGGTATCTAATGGCTACACCTTC.

The J gene is TRBJ2-5, the V gene TRBV7-9; no clear D. The CDR3 runs 14 residues. Germline V lookup: CDR1 SEHNR, CDR2 FQNEAQ (reference sequence). Trimming pared 5 bases from V and 0 bases from J, leaving 10 bases between. DNA for the CDR3: TGTGCCAGCAGCCTCGTAGGTAACCAAGAGACCCAGTACTTC. Its translation: CASSLVGNQETQYF. The variable domain in full, with the rest retrieved from reference TRBV7-9 and TRBJ2-5, is DTGVSQNPRHKITKRGQNVTFRCDPISEHNRLYWYRQTLGQGPEFLTYFQNEAQLEKSRLLSDRFSAERPKGSFSTLEIQRTEQGDSAMYLCASSLVGNQETQYFGPGTRLLVL.

This clone has a count of ten or more. This chain connects TRBV5-4 to TRBJ2-2; 7 bases are a match to TRBD2. The trim removed 1 base at V and 1 base at J, leaving 7 bases unmatched. Germline V gene data show CDR1 as SGHNT and CDR2 as YYREEE (reference sequence). The CDR3 is 17 residues long. Here the CDR3 DNA reads TGTGCCAGCAGCTTGTTGGGCGGGAGTAGGAACACCGGGGAGCTGTTTTTT. Its translation is CASSLLGGSRNTGELFF.